This TCR beta chain was captured in a study of post-analysis software for immune sequencing data. Sequencing libraries made from TCR beta cDNA carried unique molecular identifiers. T cells numbering about 0.85 to 11 million yielded cDNA molecules that totaled roughly 500,000. TCRdb re-analysed the PCR reads in MiXCR, keeping a single row per CDR3 protein. Of about 760,000 distinct CDR3 sequences detected, 25% to 30% appear once; the ten largest clones hold approximately 0.55%. The sequence derives from a girl between 10 and 17 years old with multiple sclerosis. The sequenced sample consisted of blood.

CDR3 in amino acids: CSARDPSGLSTDTQYF. Here the CDR3 DNA reads TGCAGTGCTAGAGACCCTAGCGGGTTGAGCACAGATACGCAGTATTTT. The chain couples TRBV20-1 to TRBJ2-3; TRBD2 matches 8 bases. CDR3 length: 16 residues. With V trimmed by 0 bases and J by 0 bases, 5 bases remained unmatched. Germline V gene data show CDR1 as DFQATT and CDR2 as SNEGSKA (reference sequence).